This is a list of T cell receptor beta chains from one sample in a study of blood T cell repertoires in COVID-19. The protocol was immunoSEQ multiplex PCR, while the TCRdb copy is restricted to in-frame clones and leaves out a portion. Of about 100,000 clones listed, 90% were seen once; the top ten hold 6.5% to 8%. Sequences were obtained from peripheral blood. The receptors derive from a man aged 18 to 30 with COVID-19, enrolled during active disease. The CDR3 runs from the conserved cysteine through the conserved F or W. The D gene is left open where the match is weak. Size is stated for part of the rows, as once, few or many counts, or as a class when the clone is expanded.

TGTGCCAGTTCAGCGGGTTACTCCTACGAGCAGTACTTC,CASSAGYSYEQYF,TRBV19,TRBJ2-7,once,-
TGTGCCAGCAGACAGGGTAAAGAGACCCAGTACTTC,CASRQGKETQYF,TRBV6-5,TRBJ2-5,-,-
TGTGCCAGCAGTAGGCCGGGACAGGGGGCGAGCGAGCAGTACTTC,CASSRPGQGASEQYF,TRBV27,TRBJ2-7,-,TRBD1
TGTGCCAGCAGCCCTCTTGAGGGGGGGGAGAACGAGCAGTACTTC,CASSPLEGGENEQYF,TRBV21-1,TRBJ2-7,-,-
TGCAGTGCTAGAGACAGGTTTCAGTATTTT,CSARDRFQYF,TRBV20-1,TRBJ2-3,-,-
TGTGCCAGCAGTTTGCATTTAGATAATCAGCCCCAGCATTTT,CASSLHLDNQPQHF,TRBV28,TRBJ1-5,-,-
TGTGCCAGCAGCGTGGGAGAGGTCGGGGAGCAGTTCTTC,CASSVGEVGEQFF,TRBV9,TRBJ2-1,-,-
TGTGCCAGCAGTTTTGTTGACAGGTACTATGGCTACACCTTC,CASSFVDRYYGYTF,TRBV28,TRBJ1-2,-,-
TGCAGCGGATACAGGGCTAACTACAATGAGCAGTTCTTC,CSGYRANYNEQFF,TRBV29-1,TRBJ2-1,-,-
TGTGCCAGCAGTTACGGCCTAGCGGGATCAGATACGCAGTATTTT,CASSYGLAGSDTQYF,TRBV6-5,TRBJ2-3,-,TRBD2
TGTGCCAGCAGTCTCCGGTGGAATTCACCCCTCCACTTT,CASSLRWNSPLHF,TRBV27,TRBJ1-6,-,-
TGTGCCAGCAGCCCCCGCGGTCATGACAGGGGAAAACTGCTTTTT,CASSPRGHDRGKLLF,TRBV13,TRBJ1-4,-,TRBD1
TGTGCCAGCAGTGAAGAGGTCGGGGGGGCCGGGGAGCTGTTTTTT,CASSEEVGGAGELFF,TRBV6-1,TRBJ2-2,-,TRBD2
TGCGCCAGCAGCTTGGATCTTAGCAGGGCTAGGACCGGGGAGCTGTTTTTT,CASSLDLSRARTGELFF,TRBV5-1,TRBJ2-2,-,-
TGCGCCAGCAGCCAGCTAGGGCTCAGGGGGCAGTGGGCTAATGAAAAACTGTTTTTT,CASSQLGLRGQWANEKLFF,TRBV4-1,TRBJ1-4,-,TRBD1
TGTGCCAGCTCACCTGGAGGAGGGAGTAGCAATCAGCCCCAGCATTTT,CASSPGGGSSNQPQHF,TRBV18,TRBJ1-5,-,-
TGTGCCAGCAGTTACGACAGGGGCAGGTTCAGCAATCAGCCCCAGCATTTT,CASSYDRGRFSNQPQHF,TRBV6-2/TRBV6-3,TRBJ1-5,-,TRBD1
TGTGCCAGCAGGGGACAGGACCCCTCCTACGAGCAGTACTTC,CASRGQDPSYEQYF,TRBV28,TRBJ2-7,-,TRBD1
TGTGCCAGTAGTATGGGCCCGGTGCATACGCAGTATTTT,CASSMGPVHTQYF,TRBV19,TRBJ2-3,few,-
TGTGCCAGCAGCCCAAGACTAGCGGGAGGGCCTGTATCCGGGGAGCTGTTTTTT,CASSPRLAGGPVSGELFF,TRBV7-8,TRBJ2-2,-,TRBD2
TGCAGCGTTGATTTCGGGGATGCGACAGATACGCAGTATTTT,CSVDFGDATDTQYF,TRBV29-1,TRBJ2-3,-,-
TGTGCCAGCAGCGGACGGACTAGCGGGATCCACAATGAGCAGTTCTTC,CASSGRTSGIHNEQFF,TRBV13,TRBJ2-1,once,TRBD2
TGTGCCAGCAGAGACCGACGACAGAACACTGAAGCTTTCTTT,CASRDRRQNTEAFF,TRBV28,TRBJ1-1,-,-
TGCGCCAGCAGCAGCCCTACAGGGGAATCAGAGACCCAGTACTTC,CASSSPTGESETQYF,TRBV5-1,TRBJ2-5,-,TRBD1
TGCGCCAGCAGTGCGGGAGAAAGGAACACTGAAGCTTTCTTT,CASSAGERNTEAFF,TRBV5-1,TRBJ1-1,-,-
TGTGCCATCAGGCACCGGGACAGGGCAGATACGCAGTATTTT,CAIRHRDRADTQYF,TRBV10-3,TRBJ2-3,-,TRBD1
TGTGCCTGGAGCCCCAAGGACAGGGTCTTCACAGATACGCAGTATTTT,CAWSPKDRVFTDTQYF,TRBV30,TRBJ2-3,-,TRBD1
TGTGCCAGCAGCAGTTGGTACGAGCAGTACTTC,CASSSWYEQYF,TRBV28,TRBJ2-7,-,-
TGTGCCAGCAGCCTCGGGACTAGCGGGAGACGGACAGATACGCAGTATTTT,CASSLGTSGRRTDTQYF,TRBV5-4,TRBJ2-3,-,TRBD2
TGCGCCAGCAGCTTGGAGGGGACTAGCGGGGGCTTCCAGGCAGATACGCAGTATTTT,CASSLEGTSGGFQADTQYF,TRBV5-1,TRBJ2-3,-,TRBD2
TGTGCCACCAGTGATTCCGCGGGAAGCGCTGCTCCCTATGGCTACACCTTC,CATSDSAGSAAPYGYTF,TRBV24-1,TRBJ1-2,-,-
TGTGCCAGTAGTCCTAGCGGGTCGGCAGATACGCAGTATTTT,CASSPSGSADTQYF,TRBV19,TRBJ2-3,once,TRBD2
TGCGCCAGCAGCCAAGGACAGTTGGGCTACGAGCAGTACTTC,CASSQGQLGYEQYF,TRBV4-3,TRBJ2-7,-,-
TGCGCCAGCAGTCAATCGTCAGCGGGAGGATCGGGAAACACCATATATTTT,CASSQSSAGGSGNTIYF,TRBV23-1,TRBJ1-3,-,-
TGTGCCAGTGTTTGCCCTGACAGGGGGCGGAGATCCTACAATGAGCAGTTCTTC,CASVCPDRGRRSYNEQFF,TRBV19,TRBJ2-1,-,TRBD1
TGTGCCAGCAGCGTCAGGGCTATGAACACTGAAGCTTTCTTT,CASSVRAMNTEAFF,TRBV9,TRBJ1-1,-,-
TGTGCCAGCAGTTCGACAGGGAACACTGAAGCTTTCTTT,CASSSTGNTEAFF,TRBV6-2/TRBV6-3,TRBJ1-1,-,-
TGTGCCAGTAGCTTAGCGGGAGGGCCCCTGGATACCGGGGAGCTGTTTTTT,CASSLAGGPLDTGELFF,TRBV19,TRBJ2-2,-,TRBD2
TGTGCCAGCAGCGTAGGTCGGGGAGTAACTAATGAAAAACTGTTTTTT,CASSVGRGVTNEKLFF,TRBV9,TRBJ1-4,-,-
TGTGCCAGCAGCTTAGAGCGACAGGTCGAGCAGTACTTC,CASSLERQVEQYF,TRBV7-8,TRBJ2-7,-,-
TGTGCCACCAGGACAGGGGATTCAGAGACCCAGTACTTC,CATRTGDSETQYF,TRBV27,TRBJ2-5,-,TRBD1
TGTGCCAGCTCACCCGGGACAGGATACACCGGGGAGCTGTTTTTT,CASSPGTGYTGELFF,TRBV18,TRBJ2-2,-,TRBD1